This entry lists 6 T cell receptor beta chains sequenced from one sample in a study of T cell responses to AZD1222 COVID-19 vaccine. TCRdb's table, derived via immunoSEQ multiplex PCR, lists solely in-frame clones and lacks some. The sample consists of around 150,000 clones, 92% of them appearing once. The material was peripheral blood, obtained 28 days after the second AZD1222 dose. The source is an adult who received the AZD1222 COVID-19 vaccine.

This sequence joins TRBV14 and TRBJ2-1; 13 nucleotides line up with TRBD2. The CDR3 spans 17 residues. V was clipped by 4 bases and J by 5 bases; unmatched bases: 8. Germline CDR1 SGHDN, CDR2 FVKESK. DNA of the CDR3: TGTGCCAGCAGCCCGCGTAGGACTAGCGGGAGTCACAATGAGCAGTTCTTC. It specifies CASSPRRTSGSHNEQFF.

The genes are TRBV4-3 and TRBJ1-2, with a tentative D call TRBD1 (6 bases). Germline-derived CDR1 and CDR2 are LGHNA and YSLEER. Trimming left V 0 bases short and J 0 bases short, with 11 bases between. This CDR3 spans 16 amino acids. CDR3 residues: CASSQDVDSPNYGYTF. CDR3 DNA sequence: TGCGCCAGCAGCCAAGATGTGGACAGTCCTAACTATGGCTACACCTTC.

The rearrangement links TRBV9 to TRBJ1-2; D is undetermined. The CDR3 is made up of 14 amino acids. The germline V and J ends were trimmed by 0 bases and 4 bases, with 10 bases remaining between them. CDR1 SGDLS and CDR2 YYNGEE come from the germline V gene. The chain's CDR3 is CASSVALDFYGYTF. The CDR3 region has the DNA TGTGCCAGCAGCGTAGCTCTGGATTTCTATGGCTACACCTTC. Together with reference TRBV9 and TRBJ1-2, the CDR3 gives the full variable domain: DSGVTQTPKHLITATGQRVTLRCSPRSGDLSVYWYQQSLDQGLQFLIQYYNGEERAKGNILERFSAQQFPDLHSELNLSSLELGDSALYFCASSVALDFYGYTFGSGTRLTVV.

The chain's CDR3 is CASWDRGLSSNQPQHF. The CDR3 coding sequence is TGTGCCAGTTGGGACAGGGGGCTTAGTAGCAATCAGCCCCAGCATTTT. This chain links TRBV19 with TRBJ1-5; 12 bases align to TRBD1. The ends lost 8 bases at V and 0 bases at J; junction bases unmatched: 5. CDR3 size: 16 residues. Germline CDR1 and CDR2: LNHDA and SQIVND (reference sequence).

In this sample, this clone turned up a few times. The rearrangement uses TRBV5-1 and TRBJ2-4; D unresolved. The CDR3 covers 14 residues. V was clipped by 0 bases and J by 9 bases, with 13 bases between them. Germline CDR1 and CDR2: SGHRS and YFSETQ. The CDR3 region is CASSLDLDTGIQYF. CDR3 in DNA: TGCGCCAGCAGCTTGGACTTGGATACCGGCATTCAGTACTTC.

The chain recombines TRBV5-6 with TRBJ2-5; 11 bases align to TRBD2. From germline, CDR1 is SGHDT and CDR2 YYEEEE. J gave up 12 bases and V 2 bases, and 6 bases lay outside the gene matches. This CDR3 has 13 residues. CDR3 protein: CASSFSTSGNKYF. The DNA for the CDR3 is TGTGCCAGCAGCTTTTCGACTAGCGGGAATAAGTACTTC.